Sequencing of this TCR beta chain was carried out in a study of blood T cell repertoires in COVID-19. V was shortened by 4 bases and J by 1 base, with 8 bases between the two germline ends. There are 14 residues in the CDR3. Germline CDR1 is LGHDT and CDR2 is YNNKEL (reference sequence). Sequencing was performed with immunoSEQ multiplex PCR; in TCRdb, only in-frame clones are kept and a portion is missing. Here the sample spans 400,000 to 450,000 clones, more than 80% being singletons. The genes are TRBV3-1 (or the pseudogene TRBV3-2) and TRBJ1-3; possibly TRBD1 for D (6 bases). Sequenced sample: peripheral blood. The sequence derives from a woman in her 30s with active or convalescent COVID-19. The CDR3 sequence is CASSPRGSGNTIYF. CDR3 DNA sequence: TGTGCCAGCAGCCCCAGGGGTTCTGGAAACACCATATATTTT.